This TCR beta chain was obtained from a study of T cell repertoires in cytomegalovirus infection. The overall study: Newly reported HLA-C-restricted and thoroughly characterized HLA-B-restricted CMV epitopes were employed.

Of note for this clonotype: Its antigen remains unidentified.

TCRdb re-analysed the reads in MiXCR, keeping a single row per CDR3 protein. Of some 500,000 distinct CDR3 sequences in the sample, roughly 34% were seen once. Germline V gene lookup returns CDR1 SGHRS and CDR2 YFSETQ. This CDR3 has 15 amino acids. Between the trimmed V and J ends, which lost 1 base and 10 bases, there was a span of 15 bases. The specimen comprised cultured PBMCs, sampled from culture after CMV antigen stimulation. This receptor was taken from a human donor in good health (CMV status not recorded). Some clones in this sample may be carry-over from other donors' samples. The rearrangement uses TRBV5-1 and TRBJ1-6, with D possibly TRBD1 on 5 matching bases. This CDR3 is CASSLKGGEGSPLHF. In nucleotides, the CDR3 is TGCGCCAGCAGCTTGAAGGGAGGGGAAGGCTCACCCCTCCACTTT.